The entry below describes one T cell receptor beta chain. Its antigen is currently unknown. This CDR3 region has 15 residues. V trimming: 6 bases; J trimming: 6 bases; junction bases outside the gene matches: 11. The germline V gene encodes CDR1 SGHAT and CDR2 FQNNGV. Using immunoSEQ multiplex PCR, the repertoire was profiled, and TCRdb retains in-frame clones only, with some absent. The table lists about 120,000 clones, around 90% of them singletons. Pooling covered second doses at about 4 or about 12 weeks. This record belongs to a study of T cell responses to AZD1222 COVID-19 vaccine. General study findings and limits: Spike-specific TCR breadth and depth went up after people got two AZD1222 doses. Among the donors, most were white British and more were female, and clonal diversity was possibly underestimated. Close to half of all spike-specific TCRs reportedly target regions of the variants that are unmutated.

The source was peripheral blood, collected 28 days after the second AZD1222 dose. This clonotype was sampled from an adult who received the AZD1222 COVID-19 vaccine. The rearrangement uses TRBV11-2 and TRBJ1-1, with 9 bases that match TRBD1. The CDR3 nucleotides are TGTGCCAGCAGTTACATTACAGGGGGCCCTGCTGAAGCTTTCTTT. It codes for CASSYITGGPAEAFF.